These 30 T cell receptor beta chains were all obtained from the same sample, sequenced in a study of siplizumab effects on memory and regulatory T cells. Measured with immunoSEQ multiplex PCR; TCRdb has only the in-frame clones, and not every one. Of 100,000 to 120,000 clones in the sample, about 92% were seen once. The sequenced sample was CD4+ T cells sorted from blood. The receptors derive from a human donor in good health.

V is TRBV5-1 and J is TRBJ1-1; D is perhaps TRBD1 (5 bases). CDR3 size: 12 residues. In germline, CDR1 is SGHRS, CDR2 YFSETQ. V was trimmed by 0 bases and J by 10 bases, leaving 10 bases between them. The CDR3 sequence: CASSLGGGGAFF. Written as DNA, the CDR3 is TGCGCCAGCAGCTTGGGTGGGGGAGGAGCTTTCTTT.

This clone was seen a single time. The chain couples TRBV5-1 to TRBJ2-5, with TRBD2 matching 12 bases. There are 14 residues in the CDR3. Germline CDR1 SGHRS, CDR2 YFSETQ. With 4 bases clipped from V and 3 bases from J, the junction kept 1 base outside the gene matches. The CDR3 coding sequence is TGCGCCAGCAGCCTAGCGGGAGGGGAAGAGACCCAGTACTTC. Its protein product is CASSLAGGEETQYF.

The genes are TRBV6-5 and TRBJ2-3; D uncertain. CDR1 is MNHEY, CDR2 SVGAGI, per germline. This CDR3 is 13 amino acids long. V dropped 5 bases and J dropped 3 bases, with 9 bases sitting between them. CDR3 DNA sequence: TGTGCCAGCAGTAGGTTAGGGACAGATACGCAGTATTTT. This translates into CASSRLGTDTQYF.

The chain links TRBV10-1 to TRBJ1-1; D gene unclear. CDR3 length equals 15 residues. Per germline, CDR1 WNHNN and CDR2 SYGVQD (reference sequence). The V end was cut by 6 bases, the J end by 2 bases, with 16 bases between. The CDR3 region is CASRMCPIVNTEAFF. The CDR3 DNA reads TGCGCCAGCAGAATGTGCCCAATCGTTAACACTGAAGCTTTCTTT.

V usage is TRBV7-2 and J usage is TRBJ2-5, with 10 bases aligning to TRBD1. CDR3 length: 15 residues. Losses at the gene ends were 4 bases for V and 4 bases for J; bases not matched to a gene: 6. In germline, CDR1 is SGHTA, CDR2 FQGNSA. This chain's CDR3 is CASSSDRGIVETQYF. CDR3 coding DNA: TGTGCCAGCAGCTCGGACAGGGGGATTGTAGAGACCCAGTACTTC.

This clone occurred a few times. The chain couples TRBV6-1 to TRBJ1-6; D gene uncertain. V was shortened by 2 bases and J by 3 bases, with 8 bases between the two germline ends. The CDR3 runs to 15 residues. Germline V gene sequence: CDR1 MNHNS, CDR2 SASEGT. The CDR3 loop is CASSEFSDYNSPLHF. The DNA for the CDR3 is TGTGCCAGCAGTGAATTTAGTGACTATAATTCACCCCTCCACTTT.

The CDR3 reads CASSTDLKGPQYF. The CDR3 nucleotides read TGTGCCAGTAGTACCGATCTTAAGGGGCCGCAGTACTTC. The chain links TRBV19 to TRBJ2-7; TRBD1 might be the D (5 bases). The germline gives CDR1 LNHDA, CDR2 SQIVND (reference sequence). The V end lost 4 bases, the J end lost 9 bases, and 16 bases lay between the germline ends. CDR3 length: 13 amino acids.

This chain uses TRBV5-1 with TRBJ1-2; 8 nucleotides agree with TRBD1. The germline V gene has CDR1 SGHRS and CDR2 YFSETQ. The length of the CDR3 is 15 residues. V dropped 1 base and J dropped 2; count of bases not matched to a gene: 4. CDR3 region: CASSLRDRSNYGYTF. The CDR3 DNA is TGCGCCAGCAGCTTGAGGGACAGGTCAAACTATGGCTACACCTTC.

The V call is TRBV30, the J call TRBJ1-5, with D perhaps TRBD1 (6 bases). Trimming stripped 3 bases from V and 2 bases from J, with 11 bases between. Germline V gene data show CDR1 as GTSNPN and CDR2 as SVGIG (reference sequence). CDR3 length: 14 residues. This CDR3 reads CAWRLAGGNQPQHF. The CDR3 nucleotides are TGTGCCTGGAGATTAGCAGGGGGCAATCAGCCCCAGCATTTT.

This chain joins TRBV6-6 and TRBJ1-1; no firm D call. Trimming removed 0 bases at V and 0 bases at J, with 2 bases between. This CDR3 region has 13 residues. Germline CDR1 is MNHNY and CDR2 is SVGAGI (reference sequence). The CDR3 DNA is TGTGCCAGCAGTTACTCTTTGAACACTGAAGCTTTCTTT. It specifies CASSYSLNTEAFF.

The chain recombines TRBV11-3 with TRBJ2-7, with 8 bases fitting TRBD1. There are 15 residues in the CDR3. Germline loops: CDR1 SGHNT, CDR2 YENEEA. The ends lost 3 bases at V and 2 bases at J; junction bases unmatched: 6. CDR3 protein: CASSFVTGAPYEQYF. As DNA, the CDR3 is TGTGCCAGCAGCTTCGTGACAGGGGCCCCCTACGAGCAGTACTTC.

V and J are TRBV15 and TRBJ2-2; D remains ambiguous. Germline V lookup: CDR1 LNHNV, CDR2 YYDKDF (reference sequence). The CDR3 totals 16 residues. V was shortened by 4 bases and J by 6 bases, with 18 bases between the two germline ends. The chain's CDR3 is CATSTTTPVGPGELFF. The CDR3 nucleotides are TGTGCCACCAGCACCACGACTCCAGTTGGGCCCGGGGAGCTGTTTTTT.

The chain employs TRBV19 and TRBJ1-5, with D perhaps matching TRBD1 (5 bases). CDR1 is LNHDA and CDR2 is SQIVND in the germline V gene (reference sequence). The V end lost 8 bases, the J end lost 5 bases, and 19 bases lay between the germline ends. The length of the CDR3 is 15 residues. The CDR3: CASSGQRGYYQPQHF. The CDR3 coding sequence is TGTGCCAGTTCGGGGCAGAGAGGGTACTATCAGCCCCAGCATTTT.

The V gene is TRBV5-6, the J gene TRBJ2-7; TRBD1 aligns across 10 bases. CDR1 and CDR2 from the germline V gene are SGHDT and YYEEEE. CDR3 length: 14 amino acids. Trimming at V came to 3 bases and at J to 4 bases, leaving 4 bases not matched to a gene. CDR3 DNA: TGTGCCAGCAGCTCCGTGGACAGGGGGTACGAGCAGTACTTC. The encoded protein is CASSSVDRGYEQYF. Together with reference TRBV5-6 and TRBJ2-7, the CDR3 gives the full variable domain: DAGVTQSPTHLIKTRGQQVTLRCSPKSGHDTVSWYQQALGQGPQFIFQYYEEEERQRGNFPDRFSGHQFPNYSSELNVNALLLGDSALYLCASSSVDRGYEQYFGPGTRLTVT.

This sequence joins TRBV13 and TRBJ1-4; D is perhaps TRBD1 (6 bases). Trimming took 3 bases from V and 4 from J, leaving 9 bases between them. The CDR3 consists of 14 residues. Germline CDR1 and CDR2: PRHDT and FYEKMQ (reference sequence). CDR3: CASSFDRSNEKLFF. The CDR3 nucleotides are TGTGCCAGCAGCTTTGACAGGAGTAATGAAAAACTGTTTTTT.

The chain is built from TRBV5-4 and TRBJ2-4; 7 bases fit TRBD1. V shed 0 bases and J 1 base; nucleotides not matched to a gene: 7. The germline V gene encodes CDR1 SGHNT and CDR2 YYREEE (reference sequence). The CDR3 is 17 amino acids. The DNA of the CDR3 is TGTGCCAGCAGCTTGGCCCCAGGGGGTGATGCCAAAAACATTCAGTACTTC. It encodes CASSLAPGGDAKNIQYF. The full variable domain, rest sourced from reference TRBV5-4 and TRBJ2-4, is ETGVTQSPTHLIKTRGQQVTLRCSSQSGHNTVSWYQQALGQGPQFIFQYYREEENGRGNFPPRFSGLQFPNYSSELNVNALELDDSALYLCASSLAPGGDAKNIQYFGAGTRLSVL.

The V call is TRBV7-8, the J call TRBJ1-4; D possibly corresponds to TRBD1 (5 bases). V was pared by 5 bases and J by 8 bases, with 18 bases between. Per germline, CDR1 SGHVS and CDR2 FQNEAQ. This CDR3 is 15 amino acids long. Written as DNA, the CDR3 is TGTGCCAGCAGCCCAGGGTCCTCATGGGACGAAAAACTGTTTTTT. This gives the protein CASSPGSSWDEKLFF.

The V gene is TRBV2, the J gene TRBJ2-1; 11 nucleotides align to TRBD1. The junction had 5 bases not matched to a gene; V was cut back by 6 bases and J by 4 bases. Germline assignment: CDR1 SNHLY and CDR2 FYNNEI. The CDR3 loop spans 15 amino acids. CDR3 region: CASRPGTGGYNEQFF. CDR3 nucleotides: TGTGCCAGCAGGCCGGGGACAGGGGGATACAATGAGCAGTTCTTC.

V usage is TRBV19 and J usage is TRBJ2-7; 7 bases are a match to TRBD2. CDR3 size: 15 residues. Germline lookup yields CDR1 LNHDA and CDR2 SQIVND (reference sequence). The J segment lost 3 bases and the V segment lost 8 bases, leaving 13 bases of the junction unmatched. CDR3 sequence: CASGVIGGSNYEQYF. CDR3 DNA: TGTGCCAGTGGGGTGATTGGCGGGAGTAACTACGAGCAGTACTTC.

V gene TRBV19 combines with J gene TRBJ2-4; D might be TRBD1 (6 bases). The CDR3 extends over 15 amino acids. V lost 5 bases, J lost 6 bases, and 17 bases lay in between. CDR1 LNHDA and CDR2 SQIVND come from the germline V gene (reference sequence). The CDR3 spells CASSAFQGYGNIQYF. DNA for the CDR3: TGTGCCAGTAGTGCCTTCCAGGGGTACGGAAACATTCAGTACTTC.

The rearrangement links TRBV6-1 to TRBJ2-2, with a possible D match to TRBD1 (5 bases). Germline-derived CDR1 and CDR2 are MNHNS and SASEGT. The ends were cut back, 6 bases at V and 4 bases at J, with 12 bases in the middle. CDR3 length: 14 amino acids. The CDR3 bases are TGTGCCAGCAGGACCCCAGGGATCACCGGGGAGCTGTTTTTT. Its protein product is CASRTPGITGELFF.

The CDR3 region has the DNA TGCGCCAGCAGCTTGACTAGCGGCTACGAGCAGTACTTC. Protein product: CASSLTSGYEQYF. The chain combines TRBV5-1 with TRBJ2-7; 8 positions agree with TRBD2. The CDR3 is 13 residues long. The V gene's germline CDR1 is SGHRS and CDR2 YFSETQ. V was pared by 1 base and J by 3 bases, with 0 bases of the junction left unmatched.

The chain uses TRBV6-1 and TRBJ1-2; D is perhaps TRBD1 (6 bases). The CDR3 totals 15 residues. Germline CDR1 MNHNS, CDR2 SASEGT. The V end was cut by 1 base, the J end by 7 bases, with 16 bases between. CDR3 coding DNA: TGTGCCAGCAGTGAAGGCTACAGGGCACCTAGTGGCTACACCTTC. Its translation is CASSEGYRAPSGYTF.

The gene calls are TRBV18 and TRBJ2-2; 9 nucleotides agree with TRBD1. V was clipped by 4 bases and J by 5 bases; unmatched bases: 5. The CDR3 is 15 amino acids. CDR1 and CDR2 (germline): KGHSH, LQKENI. The CDR3, as DNA: TGTGCCAGCTCACTAGGGACAGGGAGGACCGGGGAGCTGTTTTTT. This codes for CASSLGTGRTGELFF.

The chain has TRBV7-3 and TRBJ1-2; tentative D call: TRBD1 (5 bases). Germline loops: CDR1 SGHTA, CDR2 FQGTGA. V was trimmed by 4 bases and J by 4 bases, leaving 16 bases between them. This CDR3 is 15 amino acids long. This chain's CDR3 is CASSSSGQGGYGYTF. The CDR3 DNA follows: TGTGCCAGCAGCTCCTCGGGGCAGGGAGGCTATGGCTACACCTTC.

This clone was detected ten times or more. Its ends do not fully match the called genes, so a read error is possible. The chain carries TRBV7-7 and TRBJ2-5, with 7 bases aligning to TRBD2. Germline-derived CDR1 and CDR2 are SSHAT and FNYEAQ (reference sequence). This CDR3 has 16 residues. CDR3: CASSLGPGGGQETQYF. The CDR3 DNA follows: TGTGCTAGCAGCTTAGGTCCCGGGGGAGGGCAAGAGACCCAGTACTTC. Drawing the rest from reference TRBV7-7 and TRBJ2-5, the complete variable domain is GAGVSQSPRYKVTKRGQDVTLRCDPISSHATLYWYQQALGQGPEFLTYFNYEAQPDKSGLPSDRFSAERPEGSISTLTIQRTEQRDSAMYRCASSLGPGGGQETQYFGPGTRLLVL.

The chain joins TRBV7-2 to TRBJ1-1; D gene ambiguous. From germline, CDR1 is SGHTA and CDR2 FQGNSA. V lost 5 bases and J 9 bases, leaving 13 bases between the germline ends. This CDR3 comprises 12 residues. The CDR3 sequence is CASSTYSGKAFF. DNA of the CDR3: TGTGCCAGCAGCACCTACTCCGGTAAAGCTTTCTTT.

The rearrangement links TRBV4-1 to TRBJ2-3; 7 bases match TRBD2. Trimming cost V 2 bases and J 7 bases; bases outside gene matches: 9. The CDR3 runs to 15 residues. Germline V CDR1 and CDR2: MGHRA, YSYEKL. This chain's CDR3 is CASSQFGLSGNTQYF. The CDR3 nucleotides are TGCGCCAGCAGCCAATTTGGTCTGAGCGGGAATACGCAGTATTTT.

J is TRBJ1-4 and V is TRBV5-5; 10 positions match TRBD1. The junction had 3 bases not matched to a gene; V was cut back by 0 bases and J by 7 bases. The CDR3 sequence is 15 residues long. CDR1 and CDR2 (germline): SGHKS, YYEKEE (reference sequence). The CDR3 nucleotides are TGTGCCAGCAGCTTGGATGGGACAGGGGCTGAAAAACTGTTTTTT. Translating gives CASSLDGTGAEKLFF.

J is TRBJ1-4 and V is TRBV9; D not certain. CDR3 length: 15 residues. Trimming cost V 10 bases and J 7 bases, with 23 bases left between them. From germline, CDR1 is SGDLS and CDR2 YYNGEE. CDR3 nucleotide sequence: TGTGCCTGCGGAGACGGACCCTACCCCCCTGAAAAACTGTTTTTT. It encodes CACGDGPYPPEKLFF.